These 17 T cell receptor beta chains came from one sample sequenced in a study of blood T cell repertoires in COVID-19. Clones were sequenced by immunoSEQ multiplex PCR, and TCRdb holds only the in-frame ones, with some missing. The data show 150,000 to 200,000 clones, around 87% seen once. Sequencing was carried out using peripheral blood. These receptors came from a woman of 80 years or more in a cohort sampled during active or convalescent COVID-19.

This chain connects TRBV7-9 to TRBJ1-2; no definite D call. V gave up 2 bases and J gave up 4 bases, with 8 bases separating them. The CDR3 covers 13 residues. Germline V gene sequence: CDR1 SEHNR, CDR2 FQNEAQ (reference sequence). The CDR3 reads CASSLTEAYGYTF. The CDR3 DNA sequence: TGTGCCAGCAGCTTAACAGAAGCCTATGGCTACACCTTC.

J is TRBJ2-3 and V is TRBV19; 9 bases are a match to TRBD2. The CDR3 is made up of 17 amino acids. CDR1 and CDR2 from the germline V gene are LNHDA and SQIVND (reference sequence). With 5 bases clipped from V and 2 bases from J, the junction kept 11 bases outside the gene matches. This chain's CDR3 is CASSPRGAGGYTDTQYF. CDR3 DNA: TGTGCCAGTAGTCCACGGGGAGCGGGGGGATACACAGATACGCAGTATTTT.

The chain couples TRBV2 to TRBJ2-7, with 10 bases aligning to TRBD1. Germline CDR1 reads SNHLY; CDR2 reads FYNNEI. J was trimmed by 4 bases and V by 4 bases; bases with no gene match: 7. There are 15 residues in the CDR3. The CDR3 DNA follows: TGTGCCAGCAGTGCAGACAGGGGGCGTGGGTACGAGCAGTACTTC. Residues: CASSADRGRGYEQYF.

This clone has a single count. This sequence joins TRBV13 and TRBJ2-1; 10 bases are a match to TRBD1. Losses at the gene ends were 1 base for V and 4 bases for J; bases not matched to a gene: 10. CDR3 length equals 18 residues. Germline CDR1 reads PRHDT; CDR2 reads FYEKMQ (reference sequence). This chain's CDR3 is CASSLARTGGPRYNEQFF. CDR3 nucleotides: TGTGCCAGCAGCTTAGCTCGGACAGGGGGACCAAGGTACAATGAGCAGTTCTTC. Looking up the rest from reference TRBV13 and TRBJ2-1 gives the full variable domain: AAGVIQSPRHLIKEKRETATLKCYPIPRHDTVYWYQQGPGQDPQFLISFYEKMQSDKGSIPDRFSAQQFSDYHSELNMSSLELGDSALYFCASSLARTGGPRYNEQFFGPGTRLTVL.

The chain carries TRBV2 and TRBJ2-1; 12 bases fit TRBD2. Looked up from germline, CDR1 is SNHLY and CDR2 is FYNNEI. The trim removed 7 bases at V and 8 bases at J, leaving 6 bases unmatched. CDR3 size: 14 residues. CDR3: CASNLAGGPYEQFF. The CDR3 nucleotides read TGTGCCAGCAACCTAGCGGGAGGGCCCTATGAGCAGTTCTTC.

This rearrangement joins TRBV19 to TRBJ1-2; D gene ambiguous. The germline V and J ends were trimmed by 6 bases and 5 bases, with 13 bases remaining between them. CDR3 length: 13 amino acids. Germline V lookup: CDR1 LNHDA, CDR2 SQIVND (reference sequence). In DNA, the CDR3 is TGTGCCAGTAGAGAGGCGAGGTTATATGGCTACACCTTC. The encoded protein is CASREARLYGYTF.

The genes are TRBV7-2 and TRBJ1-3, with D perhaps TRBD1 (5 bases). V lost 2 bases, J lost 3 bases, and 14 bases lay in between. Germline lookup yields CDR1 SGHTA and CDR2 FQGNSA. This CDR3 is built from 16 residues. The CDR3 reads CASSLYRARGGNTIYF. The CDR3 DNA sequence: TGTGCCAGCAGCTTATACCGAGCAAGGGGTGGAAACACCATATATTTT.

V is TRBV10-3 and J is TRBJ2-1, with D possibly TRBD2 on 5 matching bases. The CDR3 sequence is 14 residues long. CDR1 is ENHRY, CDR2 SYGVKD, per germline. V dropped 2 bases and J dropped 6 bases, with 11 bases sitting between them. The CDR3: CAISEPSSGNEQFF. The CDR3 DNA reads TGTGCCATCAGTGAGCCTTCAAGCGGCAATGAGCAGTTCTTC.

Only one count was recorded for this clone. The chain links TRBV19 to TRBJ1-3; 7 nucleotides agree with TRBD1. Germline lookup yields CDR1 LNHDA and CDR2 SQIVND (reference sequence). CDR3 length: 17 amino acids. Losses at the gene ends were 3 bases for V and 0 bases for J; bases not matched to a gene: 8. The CDR3 region has the DNA TGTGCCAGTAGTATCTCGGTTGGGACAGCCTCTGGAAACACCATATATTTT. Its protein product is CASSISVGTASGNTIYF.

V and J are TRBV10-3 and TRBJ2-5, with 7 nucleotides matching TRBD2. CDR1 ENHRY and CDR2 SYGVKD come from the germline V gene. With 0 bases clipped from V and 4 bases from J, the junction kept 11 bases outside the gene matches. This CDR3 has 17 residues. The CDR3 reads CAISESTWEGLRETQYF. DNA of the CDR3: TGTGCCATCAGTGAGTCGACGTGGGAGGGCCTCCGAGAGACCCAGTACTTC.

V is TRBV7-9 and J is TRBJ1-6, with D hard to call. The germline CDR1 and CDR2 sequences are SEHNR and FQNEAQ (reference sequence). The V end was cut by 1 base, the J end by 5 bases, with 9 bases between. The CDR3 consists of 15 residues. For the CDR3, the DNA is TGTGCCAGCAGCTTAGGCGGGATTGATAATTCACCCCTCCACTTT. It encodes CASSLGGIDNSPLHF. Supplemented by reference TRBV7-9 and TRBJ1-6, the full variable domain reads DTGVSQNPRHKITKRGQNVTFRCDPISEHNRLYWYRQTLGQGPEFLTYFQNEAQLEKSRLLSDRFSAERPKGSFSTLEIQRTEQGDSAMYLCASSLGGIDNSPLHFGNGTRLTVT.

The chain recombines TRBV4-1 with TRBJ2-5; 11 positions agree with TRBD2. The germline V gene encodes CDR1 MGHRA and CDR2 YSYEKL. CDR3 length: 22 amino acids. After removal of 0 bases from V and 0 bases from J, the junction contained 18 bases not matched to a gene. The CDR3 nucleotides read TGCGCCAGCAGCCAAGATAGGGCAGGTGGGCTAGCGGGAGGCCTTTACCAAGAGACCCAGTACTTC. Translating gives CASSQDRAGGLAGGLYQETQYF.

This chain connects TRBV6-1 to TRBJ2-3; 9 bases are a match to TRBD2. Germline V gene data show CDR1 as MNHNS and CDR2 as SASEGT. V trimming: 2 bases; J trimming: 6 bases; junction bases outside the gene matches: 12. This CDR3 has 17 residues. CDR3 region: CASSETGGRARWDTQYF. CDR3 nucleotides: TGTGCCAGCAGTGAAACGGGCGGGAGGGCCAGATGGGATACGCAGTATTTT.

The chain has TRBV5-4 and TRBJ1-1; D not resolved. The CDR3 loop spans 13 amino acids. V was clipped by 0 bases and J by 3 bases, with 6 bases between them. Germline V gene lookup returns CDR1 SGHNT and CDR2 YYREEE (reference sequence). This chain's CDR3 is CASSLVSDTEAFF. CDR3 nucleotides: TGTGCCAGCAGCTTGGTGTCGGACACTGAAGCTTTCTTT.

This clone was seen a handful of times. V is TRBV3-1 (or the pseudogene TRBV3-2) and J is TRBJ1-3; a possible D gene is TRBD1 (5 bases). From germline, CDR1 is LGHDT and CDR2 YNNKEL (reference sequence). CDR3 size: 17 residues. V gave up 1 base and J gave up 0 bases, with 13 bases separating them. The CDR3 DNA reads TGTGCCAGCAGCCAAGTTACGGGGGGATCCTCTGGAAACACCATATATTTT. It yields the protein CASSQVTGGSSGNTIYF.

The chain carries TRBV7-2 and TRBJ1-3; D perhaps matches TRBD1 (6 bases). Germline lookup yields CDR1 SGHTA and CDR2 FQGNSA. The CDR3 totals 15 residues. V was clipped by 5 bases and J by 0 bases, with 11 bases between them. In nucleotides, the CDR3 is TGTGCCAGCAGCCTTGGGGGCGCCTCTGGAAACACCATATATTTT. It translates to CASSLGGASGNTIYF. The entire variable domain, with the rest obtained from reference TRBV7-2 and TRBJ1-3, is as follows: GAGVSQSPSNKVTEKGKDVELRCDPISGHTALYWYRQSLGQGLEFLIYFQGNSAPDKSGLPSDRFSAERTGGSVSTLTIQRTQQEDSAVYLCASSLGGASGNTIYFGEGSWLTVV.

The genes are TRBV4-3 and TRBJ2-5; 7 positions match TRBD2. The V and J ends lost 4 bases and 4 bases, in that order; junction bases with no gene match: 9. The CDR3 contains 15 residues. Germline CDR1 LGHNA, CDR2 YSLEER. Here the CDR3 reads CASSRGPGGGETQYF. CDR3 nucleotide sequence: TGCGCCAGCAGCCGAGGGCCGGGCGGGGGAGAGACCCAGTACTTC.